The 26 T cell receptor beta chains reported below all come from one sample, sequenced in a study of blood T cell repertoires in COVID-19. Assay: immunoSEQ multiplex PCR; the TCRdb copy retains only in-frame clones and omits some. The sample holds more than 200,000 clones; about 89% are singletons and the top ten take around 1.8%. Sequencing was performed on PBMCs or T cells enriched from blood (not recorded which). The receptors originated from a young woman who had recovered from COVID-19.

The count of this clone is one. This sequence joins TRBV5-1 and TRBJ1-2; D is ambiguous. The CDR3 extends over 14 amino acids. V shed 0 bases and J shed 8 bases, with 14 bases lying between them. The germline CDR1 and CDR2 sequences are SGHRS and YFSETQ. In nucleotides, the CDR3 is TGCGCCAGCAGCTTGGGTGGCAGCGAACAAGGCTACACCTTC. Translation gives CASSLGGSEQGYTF.

The rearrangement joins TRBV2 to TRBJ2-5; a possible D gene is TRBD1 (6 bases). The V gene lost 4 bases and the J gene lost 1 base, with 10 bases spanning the gap. This CDR3 is built from 14 residues. Germline V lookup: CDR1 SNHLY, CDR2 FYNNEI. CDR3 sequence (DNA): TGTGCCAGCAGTGCACAGGGTACCCAAGAGACCCAGTACTTC. This sequence encodes CASSAQGTQETQYF. The variable domain in full, completed from reference TRBV2 and TRBJ2-5, reads EPEVTQTPSHQVTQMGQEVILRCVPISNHLYFYWYRQILGQKVEFLVSFYNNEISEKSEIFDDQFSVERPDGSNFTLKIRSTKLEDSAMYFCASSAQGTQETQYFGPGTRLLVL.

The chain is built from TRBV9 and TRBJ2-3; 13 bases are a match to TRBD2. Germline V gene data show CDR1 as SGDLS and CDR2 as YYNGEE. The CDR3 loop spans 18 amino acids. Losses at the gene ends were 3 bases for V and 4 bases for J; bases not matched to a gene: 11. This CDR3 reads CASSATSGRAMRADTQYF. CDR3 DNA sequence: TGTGCCAGCAGCGCCACTAGCGGGAGGGCCATGCGTGCAGATACGCAGTATTTT.

The rearrangement links TRBV9 to TRBJ2-2; TRBD1 might be the D (6 bases). Germline values: CDR1 SGDLS, CDR2 YYNGEE. The ends were cut back, 3 bases at V and 6 bases at J, with 18 bases in the middle. The CDR3 is 16 residues long. CDR3 DNA: TGTGCCAGCAGCGCCACCGGGACAATTTTCGCCGGGGAGCTGTTTTTT. This gives the protein CASSATGTIFAGELFF.

V gene TRBV15 combines with J gene TRBJ2-2; tentatively, D is TRBD1 (6 bases). Deletions cut 0 bases from V and 0 bases from J, with 17 bases between. Per the germline V gene, CDR1 is LNHNV and CDR2 is YYDKDF (reference sequence). This CDR3 contains 19 residues. In DNA, the CDR3 is TGTGCCACCAGCAGAGAGGGTTTAGCTGGGACACCGAACACCGGGGAGCTGTTTTTT. Residues: CATSREGLAGTPNTGELFF.

The chain links TRBV3-1 (or the pseudogene TRBV3-2) to TRBJ1-4, with 7 bases aligning to TRBD1. This CDR3 spans 15 amino acids. Germline V CDR1 and CDR2: LGHDT, YNNKEL (reference sequence). Unmatched junction bases numbered 10, after V lost 4 bases and J lost 8 bases. The CDR3 reads CASSRRTGKGEKLFF. DNA for the CDR3: TGTGCCAGCAGCCGACGGACAGGCAAGGGCGAAAAACTGTTTTTT.

The chain uses TRBV15 and TRBJ1-2, with 7 bases identical to TRBD1. CDR1 is LNHNV and CDR2 is YYDKDF in the germline V gene (reference sequence). V lost 1 base, J lost 5 bases, and 4 bases stayed unmatched. The CDR3 has 14 residues. CDR3 DNA: TGTGCCACCAGCAGAGGGACAGGATATTATGGCTACACCTTC. Its translation is CATSRGTGYYGYTF. The full variable domain, rest sourced from reference TRBV15 and TRBJ1-2, is DAMVIQNPRYQVTQFGKPVTLSCSQTLNHNVMYWYQQKSSQAPKLLFHYYDKDFNNEADTPDNFQSRRPNTSFCFLDIRSPGLGDTAMYLCATSRGTGYYGYTFGSGTRLTVV.

V gene TRBV7-9 combines with J gene TRBJ2-2, with 8 bases aligning to TRBD2. CDR3 length: 18 residues. Germline CDR1 is SEHNR and CDR2 is FQNEAQ (reference sequence). Unmatched junction bases numbered 18, after V lost 5 bases and J lost 7 bases. CDR3 protein: CASSPHVGSGSLGGELFF. DNA of the CDR3: TGTGCCAGCAGCCCCCACGTGGGCAGCGGGAGTTTGGGCGGGGAGCTGTTTTTT. Combining the CDR3 with reference TRBV7-9 and TRBJ2-2 gives the whole variable domain DTGVSQNPRHKITKRGQNVTFRCDPISEHNRLYWYRQTLGQGPEFLTYFQNEAQLEKSRLLSDRFSAERPKGSFSTLEIQRTEQGDSAMYLCASSPHVGSGSLGGELFFGEGSRLTVL.

This rearrangement joins TRBV19 to TRBJ2-5, with TRBD2 identical over 10 bases. This CDR3 has 16 amino acids. Looked up from germline, CDR1 is LNHDA and CDR2 is SQIVND (reference sequence). V lost 3 bases to trimming and J lost 5 bases; unmatched junction nucleotides: 9. CDR3 sequence (DNA): TGTGCCAGTAGTATGGGGATAGCGGGGGGTCGTGAGACCCAGTACTTC. This codes for CASSMGIAGGRETQYF.

The chain couples TRBV25-1 to TRBJ1-1; weak D call: TRBD1 (5 bases). This CDR3 has 12 amino acids. CDR1 and CDR2 (germline): MGHDK, SYGVNS. With 6 bases removed from V and 5 bases from J, the gap between germline ends came to 10 bases. The CDR3 is CASSGGLTEAFF. The CDR3 DNA reads as TGTGCCAGCAGCGGGGGTTTGACTGAAGCTTTCTTT.

This sequence joins TRBV7-2 and TRBJ2-3, with TRBD2 identical over 9 bases. The CDR3 loop spans 12 amino acids. Germline CDR1 SGHTA, CDR2 FQGNSA. V lost 8 bases to trimming and J lost 4 bases; unmatched junction nucleotides: 1. In nucleotides, the CDR3 is TGTGCCAGCGCTAGCGGGGCAGATACGCAGTATTTT. Translating it yields CASASGADTQYF.

The chain has TRBV4-2 and TRBJ1-2; D perhaps matches TRBD1 (5 bases). V lost 0 bases, J lost 1 base, and 9 bases lay in between. The germline V gene has CDR1 LGHNA and CDR2 YNFKEQ. CDR3 length: 15 amino acids. The CDR3, as DNA: TGTGCCAGCAGCCAAGATTCAGACAGTAACTATGGCTACACCTTC. It translates to CASSQDSDSNYGYTF.

The V call is TRBV6-5, the J call TRBJ2-7; maybe TRBD1 (5 bases). Germline V gene sequence: CDR1 MNHEY, CDR2 SVGAGI. Trimming removed 6 bases from V and 7 bases from J, with 16 bases in between. The CDR3 covers 13 residues. The CDR3 sequence: CASRTDSVVEQYF. The CDR3 region has the DNA TGTGCCAGCAGAACCGACAGCGTTGTTGAGCAGTACTTC.

This rearrangement joins TRBV7-8 to TRBJ1-2; TRBD1 is a possible D gene (6 bases). Germline V CDR1 and CDR2: SGHVS, FQNEAQ. The ends were cut back, 5 bases at V and 4 bases at J, with 17 bases in the middle. The CDR3 has 15 amino acids. CDR3 residues: CASSRDRLWSYGYTF. The CDR3 nucleotides read TGTGCCAGCAGCCGAGACAGGCTGTGGAGCTATGGCTACACCTTC.

V usage is TRBV29-1 and J usage is TRBJ2-1; 9 nucleotides align to TRBD2. The CDR3 has 14 residues. Germline lookup yields CDR1 SQVTM and CDR2 ANQGSEA. V was pared by 4 bases and J by 6 bases, with 7 bases of the junction left unmatched. CDR3 bases: TGCAGCGTTGTACGGAGCGGGGGGAGCAATGAGCAGTTCTTC. Amino acid sequence: CSVVRSGGSNEQFF.

The chain joins TRBV4-1 to TRBJ1-1, with 7 positions matching TRBD1. J was trimmed by 6 bases and V by 0 bases; bases with no gene match: 13. CDR1 MGHRA and CDR2 YSYEKL come from the germline V gene. This CDR3 is built from 17 residues. The CDR3 region is CASSQELGQSGGPEAFF. The DNA for the CDR3 is TGCGCCAGCAGCCAAGAATTAGGGCAATCAGGGGGGCCTGAAGCTTTCTTT.

The V call is TRBV19, the J call TRBJ1-5; D may be TRBD1 (6 bases). Looked up from germline, CDR1 is LNHDA and CDR2 is SQIVND (reference sequence). Trimming pared 2 bases from V and 4 bases from J, leaving 18 bases between. This CDR3 is built from 17 residues. This CDR3 is CASSITLGGARNQPQHF. CDR3 bases: TGTGCCAGTAGTATAACTTTGGGGGGGGCCCGGAATCAGCCCCAGCATTTT.

The rearrangement joins TRBV7-6 to TRBJ1-1, with a tentative D call TRBD1 (5 bases). There are 13 residues in the CDR3. V lost 4 bases and J 5 bases, leaving 11 bases between the germline ends. Germline V gene sequence: CDR1 SGHVS, CDR2 FNYEAQ. The DNA of the CDR3 is TGTGCCAGCAGCTCAGGGCCGAGGACTGAAGCTTTCTTT. Translation: CASSSGPRTEAFF.

A few counts support this clone. The chain joins TRBV2 to TRBJ2-1; TRBD2 matches at 9 bases. Germline CDR1 SNHLY, CDR2 FYNNEI. The CDR3 has 15 residues. V was clipped by 6 bases and J by 10 bases; unmatched bases: 13. CDR3 DNA sequence: TGTGCCAGCAGCCCTCGGAGACTAGCGGAAATCGAGCAGTTCTTC. Its translation: CASSPRRLAEIEQFF.

This chain links TRBV4-2 with TRBJ1-3, with 8 bases identical to TRBD1. This CDR3 contains 17 residues. CDR1 is LGHNA, CDR2 YNFKEQ, per germline. V shed 0 bases and J 4 bases; nucleotides not matched to a gene: 8. Written as DNA, the CDR3 is TGTGCCAGCAGCCAAGAAGTCGGACAGGGAGGGGGAAACACCATATATTTT. Protein: CASSQEVGQGGGNTIYF.

The chain uses TRBV28 and TRBJ2-4, with 7 nucleotides matching TRBD2. V trimming: 7 bases; J trimming: 0 bases; junction bases outside the gene matches: 6. The CDR3 has 15 amino acids. The germline CDR1 and CDR2 sequences are MDHEN and SYDVKM. The CDR3 nucleotides read TGTGCCAGCATTGAGGGAGGGTTAGCCAAAAACATTCAGTACTTC. Its protein is CASIEGGLAKNIQYF.

The chain links TRBV3-1 (or the pseudogene TRBV3-2) to TRBJ2-3; 7 nucleotides agree with TRBD2. Trimming took 6 bases from V and 0 from J; bases not matched to a gene: 3. Germline V gene data show CDR1 as LGHDT and CDR2 as YNNKEL (reference sequence). This CDR3 region has 14 residues. CDR3 DNA sequence: TGTGCCAGCAGGCGGGGGACTAGCACAGATACGCAGTATTTT. It translates to CASRRGTSTDTQYF.

The chain is built from TRBV27 and TRBJ1-1, with 7 bases aligning to TRBD1. The junction had 9 bases not matched to a gene; V was cut back by 4 bases and J by 7 bases. The CDR3 length is 14 residues. Germline CDR1 and CDR2: MNHEY and SMNVEV (reference sequence). DNA for the CDR3: TGTGCCAGCAGTTCCTCAGGGGGAATTAATGAAGCTTTCTTT. It codes for CASSSSGGINEAFF.

On this clone: Other DNA sequences in the same sample also yield this CDR3. The gene calls are TRBV12-3 or TRBV12-4 and TRBJ1-2; weak D call: TRBD1 (6 bases). The CDR3 is made up of 13 amino acids. Between the trimmed V and J ends, which lost 4 bases and 5 bases, there was a span of 11 bases. CDR3 residues: CASSSSGDYGYTF. CDR3 bases: TGTGCCAGCAGTTCCTCAGGGGATTATGGCTACACCTTC.

The CDR3 loop is CATSRDREAGANVLTF. The CDR3 coding sequence is TGTGCCACCAGCAGAGACAGGGAAGCTGGGGCCAACGTCCTGACTTTC. The genes are TRBV15 and TRBJ2-6; D may be TRBD1 (5 bases). Trimming stripped 0 bases from V and 2 bases from J, with 8 bases between. CDR3 length: 16 amino acids. The germline V gene has CDR1 LNHNV and CDR2 YYDKDF (reference sequence).

This clone was picked up a small number of times. This chain joins TRBV29-1 and TRBJ2-3; 11 bases are shared with TRBD2. The length of the CDR3 is 14 residues. The V gene end was trimmed by 8 bases and the J gene end by 4 bases; junction bases not matched to a gene: 8. Germline CDR1 is SQVTM and CDR2 is ANQGSEA. The CDR3 region is CSLTSGSQSDTQYF. CDR3 DNA: TGCAGCCTCACTAGCGGGAGTCAGTCAGATACGCAGTATTTT.